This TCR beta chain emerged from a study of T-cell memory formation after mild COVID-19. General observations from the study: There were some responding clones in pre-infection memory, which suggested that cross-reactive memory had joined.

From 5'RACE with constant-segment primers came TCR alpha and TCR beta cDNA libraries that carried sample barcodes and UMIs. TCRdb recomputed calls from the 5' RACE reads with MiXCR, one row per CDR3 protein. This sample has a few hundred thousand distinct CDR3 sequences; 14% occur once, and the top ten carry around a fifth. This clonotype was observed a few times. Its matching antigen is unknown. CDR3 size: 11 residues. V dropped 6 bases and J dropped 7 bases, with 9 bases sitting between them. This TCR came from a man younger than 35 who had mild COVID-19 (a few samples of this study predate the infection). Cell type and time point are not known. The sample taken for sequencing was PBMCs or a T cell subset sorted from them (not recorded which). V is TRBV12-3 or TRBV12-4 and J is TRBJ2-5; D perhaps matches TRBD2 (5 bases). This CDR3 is CASSRAGTQYF. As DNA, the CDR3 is TGTGCCAGCAGCCGGGCGGGGACCCAGTACTTC.